Sequencing of this TCR beta chain was carried out in a study of cytotoxic CD8 clonotypes in ibrutinib-treated CLL. Study background: Response samples were drawn at a median of about 13 months of treatment, range 6 to 36.

Clones were sequenced by immunoSEQ multiplex PCR, and TCRdb holds only the in-frame ones, with some missing. The data show 35,000 or so clones, over 55% seen once. CDR3 length equals 14 residues. Germline V gives CDR1 SGHRS, CDR2 YFSETQ. Deletions cut 7 bases from V and 4 bases from J, with 17 bases between. The source was PBMCs, collected at disease progression, from a patient treated with ibrutinib. The sequence was obtained from a human donor with chronic lymphocytic leukemia. The chain carries TRBV5-1 and TRBJ1-1, with D possibly TRBD1 on 5 matching bases. The CDR3 loop is CASWQGVGGTEAFF. The CDR3 DNA reads TGCGCCAGCTGGCAAGGTGTTGGGGGCACTGAAGCTTTCTTT.